The 32 T cell receptor beta chains in this list originate from one sample, sequenced in a study of cytomegalovirus exposure and HLA in healthy donors (dated by TCRdb to the late 2010s). The library relied on the immunoSEQ multiplex PCR assay. This is the immuneACCESS table as TCRdb keeps it, with only in-frame sequences that have V and J called. A part of the clones is gone; compared with another copy, unresolved V genes explain less than half, and the rest is unexplained. This sample holds 70,000 to 80,000 clones; 85% to 95% were observed only once. The ten largest clones represent roughly 3.2% of the sample. The material sequenced was PBMCs. The receptors originated from a woman younger than 35 in good health and CMV-seropositive.

Here the CDR3 reads CASRPTGTGDYGYTF. Here the CDR3 DNA reads TGCGCCAGCAGACCCACCGGGACAGGGGACTATGGCTACACCTTC. The chain combines TRBV5-1 with TRBJ1-2; 10 bases line up with TRBD1. With V trimmed by 5 bases and J by 3 bases, 7 bases remained unmatched. Germline V gene sequence: CDR1 SGHRS, CDR2 YFSETQ. The CDR3 length is 15 residues.

The chain recombines TRBV11-2 with TRBJ1-1; D is possibly TRBD1 (5 bases). CDR1 SGHAT and CDR2 FQNNGV come from the germline V gene. CDR3 length: 12 residues. V gave up 3 bases and J gave up 5 bases, with 7 bases separating them. The CDR3 DNA reads TGTGCCAGCAGCTTGGGGCGGACTGAAGCTTTCTTT. Translation: CASSLGRTEAFF.

The chain joins TRBV27 to TRBJ2-2; 8 positions match TRBD2. Germline V gene data show CDR1 as MNHEY and CDR2 as SMNVEV (reference sequence). The CDR3 length is 14 residues. J lost 2 bases, V lost 9 bases, and 5 bases had no gene match. CDR3 nucleotides: TGTGCCAGTAAGCGGGGGCGCAACACCGGGGAGCTGTTTTTT. Its translation is CASKRGRNTGELFF.

The genes are TRBV28 and TRBJ2-3; 9 positions agree with TRBD2. Germline CDR1 and CDR2: MDHEN and SYDVKM. V was pared by 6 bases and J by 4 bases, with 26 bases of the junction left unmatched. The CDR3 consists of 21 residues. The CDR3: CASSLGTFGLIAGGSSDTQYF. DNA for the CDR3: TGTGCCAGCAGCCTTGGGACTTTTGGACTTATTGCGGGAGGGAGCTCAGATACGCAGTATTTT.

In this sample, this clone turned up once. The CDR3 nucleotides read TGTGCCAGCGGTAGACTAGCGGGGCCGAACACCGGGGAGCTGTTTTTT. Amino acid sequence: CASGRLAGPNTGELFF. The chain couples TRBV9 to TRBJ2-2, with 11 bases fitting TRBD2. The junction had 5 bases not matched to a gene; V was cut back by 7 bases and J by 0 bases. The CDR3 is 16 amino acids. From germline, CDR1 is SGDLS and CDR2 YYNGEE.

This chain connects TRBV30 to TRBJ1-1; a possible D gene is TRBD1 (6 bases). The CDR3 runs to 16 residues. Deletions cut 5 bases from V and 2 bases from J, with 21 bases between. Germline CDR1 and CDR2: GTSNPN and SVGIG (reference sequence). CDR3 DNA sequence: TGTGCCTGGTCTGGGGCGGGGGGCATGTACAACACTGAAGCTTTCTTT. It translates to CAWSGAGGMYNTEAFF.

In its sample, this clone was seen once. The chain uses TRBV28 and TRBJ1-3; D is uncertain. CDR3 length equals 14 residues. CDR1 and CDR2 from the germline V gene are MDHEN and SYDVKM. V was cut by 5 bases and J by 0 bases, with 8 bases left in between. The CDR3 loop reads CASSPRSSGNTIYF. The CDR3 nucleotides are TGTGCCAGCAGTCCTAGATCCTCTGGAAACACCATATATTTT.

The chain joins TRBV7-9 to TRBJ1-3; D is uncertain. This CDR3 spans 15 amino acids. Trimming removed 5 bases at V and 7 bases at J, with 18 bases between. Germline CDR1 and CDR2: SEHNR and FQNEAQ (reference sequence). CDR3 amino acids: CASSLPVGPSNTIYF. The CDR3 nucleotides read TGTGCCAGCAGCCTGCCAGTTGGGCCCAGTAACACCATATATTTT.

The chain uses TRBV9 and TRBJ2-7, with 13 positions matching TRBD2. The CDR3 is made up of 14 amino acids. The germline CDR1 and CDR2 sequences are SGDLS and YYNGEE. With V trimmed by 4 bases and J by 6 bases, 4 bases remained unmatched. The CDR3 here is CASSPRTSGGEQYF. CDR3 sequence (DNA): TGTGCCAGCAGCCCCAGGACTAGCGGGGGCGAGCAGTACTTC.

The V call is TRBV7-2, the J call TRBJ1-3; possibly TRBD1 for D (5 bases). This CDR3 is built from 14 residues. Trimming took off 5 bases at V and 5 bases at J, with 13 bases between the two ends. CDR1 SGHTA and CDR2 FQGNSA come from the germline V gene. The CDR3 loop reads CASSPGLFRNTIYF. The CDR3 DNA sequence: TGTGCCAGCAGCCCGGGACTTTTTAGAAACACCATATATTTT.

The chain carries TRBV27 and TRBJ2-5; possibly TRBD2 for D (6 bases). The CDR3 has 14 amino acids. The V end lost 1 base, the J end lost 4 bases, and 10 bases lay between the germline ends. Germline assignment: CDR1 MNHEY and CDR2 SMNVEV (reference sequence). CDR3 sequence reads: CASSLYGGAETQYF. The CDR3 region has the DNA TGTGCCAGCAGTTTATACGGGGGAGCAGAGACCCAGTACTTC.

The V call is TRBV15, the J call TRBJ1-5, with 9 bases lining up with TRBD1. V dropped 2 bases and J dropped 0; count of bases not matched to a gene: 5. The CDR3 contains 17 residues. From germline, CDR1 is LNHNV and CDR2 YYDKDF (reference sequence). In DNA, the CDR3 is TGTGCCACCAGCAGATATGGACAGGGGCATAGCAATCAGCCCCAGCATTTT. It translates to CATSRYGQGHSNQPQHF.

This clone occurred once. The gene calls are TRBV5-4 and TRBJ2-1; D might be TRBD2 (5 bases). Germline-derived CDR1 and CDR2 are SGHNT and YYREEE (reference sequence). CDR3 length equals 13 residues. Trimming took off 0 bases at V and 6 bases at J, with 7 bases between the two ends. The CDR3 sequence is CASSLAGGNEQFF. In nucleotides, the CDR3 is TGTGCCAGCAGCTTGGCAGGAGGCAATGAGCAGTTCTTC. The full variable domain, in which reference TRBV5-4 and TRBJ2-1 provide the parts outside the CDR3, is ETGVTQSPTHLIKTRGQQVTLRCSSQSGHNTVSWYQQALGQGPQFIFQYYREEENGRGNFPPRFSGLQFPNYSSELNVNALELDDSALYLCASSLAGGNEQFFGPGTRLTVL.

The rearrangement joins TRBV19 to TRBJ2-3, with TRBD2 as a possible D gene (5 bases). CDR1 and CDR2 from the germline V gene are LNHDA and SQIVND (reference sequence). V was pared by 8 bases and J by 0 bases, with 9 bases between. There are 13 residues in the CDR3. The CDR3, as DNA: TGTGCCAGTGGGCGGGCGAGCACAGATACGCAGTATTTT. It specifies CASGRASTDTQYF.

The V call is TRBV6-5, the J call TRBJ2-2, with unresolved D. The CDR3 extends over 13 amino acids. V dropped 3 bases and J dropped 7 bases, with 9 bases sitting between them. Germline assignment: CDR1 MNHEY and CDR2 SVGAGI. In DNA, the CDR3 is TGTGCCAGCAGTTATTTTTCGGGCGGGGAGCTGTTTTTT. Translation: CASSYFSGGELFF.

The chain recombines TRBV7-8 with TRBJ1-2, with D maybe TRBD1 (5 bases). Deletions cut 4 bases from V and 9 bases from J, with 21 bases between. This CDR3 region has 15 residues. The germline V gene encodes CDR1 SGHVS and CDR2 FQNEAQ. The CDR3 loop reads CASSSGGTNKRSYTF. CDR3 bases: TGTGCCAGCAGCTCAGGTGGGACTAACAAACGGAGCTACACCTTC.

V usage is TRBV2 and J usage is TRBJ2-1; 8 nucleotides align to TRBD2. With 2 bases clipped from V and 6 bases from J, the junction kept 9 bases outside the gene matches. The germline CDR1 and CDR2 sequences are SNHLY and FYNNEI. The CDR3 spans 16 residues. The CDR3 nucleotides read TGTGCCAGCAGTGAATTTCAGGGACTAGTGGTCAATGAGCAGTTCTTC. Its protein is CASSEFQGLVVNEQFF.

This clone appeared a few times. The chain links TRBV7-8 to TRBJ2-1; tentative D call: TRBD2 (6 bases). V lost 5 bases, J lost 6 bases, and 14 bases lay in between. In germline, CDR1 is SGHVS, CDR2 FQNEAQ. This CDR3 contains 14 residues. CDR3 coding DNA: TGTGCCAGCAGCGGGGACTCCTACATCAATGAGCAGTTCTTC. Its protein product is CASSGDSYINEQFF.

The gene calls are TRBV18 and TRBJ2-1; 7 positions match TRBD2. Germline assignment: CDR1 KGHSH and CDR2 LQKENI. This CDR3 comprises 13 residues. V lost 2 bases and J lost 8; bases outside the gene matches: 3. In nucleotides, the CDR3 is TGTGCCAGCTCACCAAATGGGAGGGATGAGCAGTTCTTC. This gives the protein CASSPNGRDEQFF.

This clone was found once. V gene TRBV7-6 combines with J gene TRBJ1-1; TRBD1 matches 7 bases. Germline CDR1 SGHVS, CDR2 FNYEAQ. The CDR3 extends over 14 amino acids. J lost 2 bases, V lost 2 bases, and 2 bases had no gene match. The DNA of the CDR3 is TGTGCCAGCAGCTTACAGGGGGGAAACACTGAAGCTTTCTTT. Residues: CASSLQGGNTEAFF.

The V call is TRBV28, the J call TRBJ2-6; TRBD1 agrees at 7 bases. Per the germline V gene, CDR1 is MDHEN and CDR2 is SYDVKM. This CDR3 has 16 residues. V gave up 8 bases and J gave up 3 bases; unmatched junction bases: 10. The DNA for the CDR3 is TGTGCCAGCGCGAGGGGGCCTACTGGTGGGGCCAACGTCCTGACTTTC. It specifies CASARGPTGGANVLTF.

The chain employs TRBV7-8 and TRBJ1-1; possibly TRBD1 for D (5 bases). The CDR3 contains 15 residues. CDR1 SGHVS and CDR2 FQNEAQ come from the germline V gene. The germline V and J ends were trimmed by 7 bases and 2 bases, with 17 bases remaining between them. CDR3 sequence: CASTPAEGVNTEAFF. The CDR3 nucleotides are TGTGCCAGCACCCCGGCGGAAGGGGTTAACACTGAAGCTTTCTTT. Looking up the rest from reference TRBV7-8 and TRBJ1-1 gives the full variable domain: GAGVSQSPRYKVAKRGQDVALRCDPISGHVSLFWYQQALGQGPEFLTYFQNEAQLDKSGLPSDRFFAERPEGSVSTLKIQRTQQEDSAVYLCASTPAEGVNTEAFFGQGTRLTVV.

The chain has TRBV29-1 and TRBJ2-3; D may be TRBD2 (7 bases). This CDR3 has 13 amino acids. Trimming removed 3 bases at V and 4 bases at J, with 11 bases between. Germline V CDR1 and CDR2: SQVTM, ANQGSEA. Here the CDR3 reads CSVERGRADTQYF. The DNA of the CDR3 is TGCAGCGTTGAGAGGGGGAGGGCAGATACGCAGTATTTT.

The chain joins TRBV7-9 to TRBJ2-2; the D gene is possibly TRBD1 (5 bases). The CDR3 spans 14 residues. V lost 1 base, J lost 4 bases, and 7 bases lay in between. In germline, CDR1 is SEHNR, CDR2 FQNEAQ (reference sequence). The CDR3 spells CASSLVQGTGELFF. As DNA, the CDR3 is TGTGCCAGCAGCTTAGTTCAGGGCACCGGGGAGCTGTTTTTT.

This clone was seen only once. The chain is built from TRBV4-2 and TRBJ2-7, with D possibly being TRBD1 (6 bases). Germline CDR1 reads LGHNA; CDR2 reads YNFKEQ. The V end lost 5 bases, the J end lost 3 bases, and 17 bases lay between the germline ends. This CDR3 is 15 amino acids long. CDR3 protein: CASSLERDKNYEQYF. For the CDR3, the DNA is TGTGCCAGCAGCTTAGAAAGGGACAAGAACTACGAGCAGTACTTC.

The V and J genes are TRBV7-2 and TRBJ2-5; 8 bases fit TRBD1. Germline lookup yields CDR1 SGHTA and CDR2 FQGNSA. V dropped 3 bases and J dropped 5; count of bases not matched to a gene: 5. CDR3 size: 14 residues. In DNA form, the CDR3 reads TGTGCCAGCAGCTTGAGACAGGGGACGGAGACCCAGTACTTC. Translation gives CASSLRQGTETQYF.

CDR3 protein: CASSTTGGIYEQYF. CDR3 DNA sequence: TGCGCCAGCAGCACGACAGGGGGGATCTACGAGCAGTACTTC. This sequence joins TRBV5-1 and TRBJ2-7; 9 nucleotides line up with TRBD1. The CDR3 extends over 14 amino acids. The junction had 5 bases not matched to a gene; V was cut back by 4 bases and J by 3 bases. The V gene's germline CDR1 is SGHRS and CDR2 YFSETQ. The full variable domain, completed using reference TRBV5-1 and TRBJ2-7, is KAGVTQTPRYLIKTRGQQVTLSCSPISGHRSVSWYQQTPGQGLQFLFEYFSETQRNKGNFPGRFSGRQFSNSRSEMNVSTLELGDSALYLCASSTTGGIYEQYFGPGTRLTVT.

J is TRBJ2-5 and V is TRBV6-5; D unclear. V was trimmed by 6 bases and J by 5 bases, leaving 19 bases between them. Germline V gene sequence: CDR1 MNHEY, CDR2 SVGAGI. The CDR3 spans 15 residues. CDR3 sequence: CASSSIGMGRETQYF. For the CDR3, the DNA is TGTGCCAGCAGCTCAATCGGTATGGGCAGGGAGACCCAGTACTTC.

CDR3 DNA sequence: TGCAGCGTTGGTAGCCCGGCCGGGGAGCTGTTTTTT. Residues: CSVGSPAGELFF. This sequence joins TRBV29-1 and TRBJ2-2; D remains ambiguous. The V end lost 4 bases, the J end lost 6 bases, and 9 bases lay between the germline ends. The germline V gene encodes CDR1 SQVTM and CDR2 ANQGSEA. CDR3 length: 12 residues.

A note on this clone: An end of the junction differs from the germline gene, which may be a read error. This rearrangement joins TRBV7-7 to TRBJ2-5; 10 nucleotides line up with TRBD2. CDR1 and CDR2 from the germline V gene are SSHAT and FNYEAQ (reference sequence). The length of the CDR3 is 16 residues. Here the CDR3 DNA reads TGTGCTAGCAGCTTGCTCAGCGGGGGGGCCATGGAGACCCAGTACTTC. Protein product: CASSLLSGGAMETQYF.

The chain uses TRBV2 and TRBJ1-2, with 10 bases that match TRBD1. With V trimmed by 6 bases and J by 8 bases, 6 bases remained unmatched. The CDR3 covers 13 residues. Germline V lookup: CDR1 SNHLY, CDR2 FYNNEI. DNA of the CDR3: TGTGCCAGCAGGGGGGGGACAGGGGAAGGCTACACCTTC. It codes for CASRGGTGEGYTF.

The rearrangement uses TRBV27 and TRBJ1-2; D unclear. V dropped 6 bases and J dropped 0 bases, with 11 bases sitting between them. This CDR3 has 14 residues. In germline, CDR1 is MNHEY, CDR2 SMNVEV (reference sequence). In DNA, the CDR3 is TGTGCCAGCAGAGGTACAGCCGCTAACTATGGCTACACCTTC. Its protein is CASRGTAANYGYTF.